Listed below are T cell receptor beta chains from one sample, sequenced in a study of shared clonotypes between healthy human individuals. Assay used: immunoSEQ multiplex PCR; TCRdb lists only in-frame clones, some missing. The sample lists about 2.3 million clones, more than 80% occurring once. The sample was naive CD4+ T cells from PBMCs. The receptor source for this set is a man between 18 and 29 years old in good health. Some clones in this sample may be carry-over from other donors' samples. Each CDR3 is given with its conserved first and last residue. Fields, in order: V gene, clone size, CDR3 length, D gene, CDR3 protein. D genes are given only for firm matches. Size tells how often a clone was seen (once, few, many) or the class of an expanded clone, and some rows leave it out.

>TRBV18|.|14|.
CASSPRSGFNEQFF
>TRBV6-4|once|14|.
CASSDSGSTGELFF
>TRBV5-6|.|16|TRBD1
CASSLAPGQGGYGYTF
>TRBV28|.|15|TRBD1
CASRSEGAANEKLFF
>TRBV2|once|15|.
CASSGLPAGGQPQHF
>TRBV28|.|14|TRBD1
CASSSGTGYTEAFF
>TRBV18|.|17|.
CASSPPEARESTDTQYF
>TRBV30|.|14|TRBD1
CAWSTTGVLQPQHF
>TRBV2|.|15|TRBD1
CASSGTASWGGELFF
>TRBV5-6|.|13|.
CASSLPEDNEQFF
>TRBV27|.|15|TRBD1
CASSLDGTGNTEAFF
>TRBV15|.|13|TRBD1
CATSSRTGGGYTF
>TRBV28|.|14|.
CASSRERGSYGYTF
>TRBV4-1|.|17|.
CASSQDKGGGSNQPQHF
>TRBV7-8|.|15|.
CASSLALVSVYEQYF
>TRBV11-2|once|14|TRBD1
CASSLTGRQETQYF
>TRBV5-1|.|15|.
CASSLVGAQGYEQYF
>TRBV25-1|.|13|.
CASSAGRGTEAFF
>TRBV11-2|.|16|TRBD1
CASSLAGRGRSTEAFF
>TRBV7-8|.|18|TRBD2
CASSLGLAGASFTDTQYF
>TRBV9|.|15|.
CASSVGGVPSNEQFF
>TRBV11-3|.|13|.
CASSLAGADTQYF
>TRBV20-1|.|11|.
CSARLGGGYTF
>TRBV19|.|18|.
CASSIGGADLIRTDTQYF
>TRBV29-1|.|13|TRBD1
CSGTGAGMSGYTF
>TRBV28|.|16|TRBD1
CASIAPGQNVKGGYTF
>TRBV5-1|.|15|.
CASSLIGEGNTEAFF
>TRBV6-1|.|17|.
CASSEVFTPTGANVLTF
>TRBV5-1|.|16|.
CASSFAGTGGYNEQFF
>TRBV20-1|once|11|TRBD2
CSVPAGTKQFF
>TRBV5-4|.|15|TRBD2
CASSFPGGPTETQYF
>TRBV4-3|.|14|.
CASSRSVANTEAFF
>TRBV6-1|once|10|.
CASRQGPAFF
>TRBV10-1|.|15|.
CASSESRSFNYGYTF
>TRBV2|.|14|TRBD1
CASTGQAEGYEQYF
>TRBV5-1|.|15|.
CASSLGGSSYNEQFF
>TRBV7-2|.|16|.
CASSLVGTTTAHEQFF
>TRBV19|.|14|.
CASSHGGSGTPQHF
>TRBV11-3|.|13|.
CASSKGGPDTQYF